These T cell receptor beta chains were read from a single sample in a study of molecular identifiers for immune sequencing clone quantification. MiXCR, run by TCRdb on the PCR reads, gives a single entry per CDR3 protein. The sample yields fewer than 25,000 distinct CDR3 sequences, about 20% seen once. Sequencing was carried out using naive CD8+ T cells from blood, with Jurkat cell RNA spiked in. Every receptor here comes from a human donor in good health. Some libraries in this study had Jurkat cell RNA spiked in. The CDR3 runs from the conserved cysteine through the conserved F or W. The D gene is left open where the match is weak. Not all rows give a size; the values are once, few, many and, for expanded clones, a class.

-	TRBV19	few	TRBJ1-1	TGTGCCAGTAGTGACAGCTTCATGAACACTGAAGCTTTCTTT	CASSDSFMNTEAFF
-	TRBV24-1	many	TRBJ2-3	TGTGCCACCAGTGAGGGGACAGATACGCAGTATTTT	CATSEGTDTQYF
-	TRBV27	many	TRBJ2-7	TGTGCCAGCAGTTTAGGGCAGAGCTACGAGCAGTACTTC	CASSLGQSYEQYF
-	TRBV7-9	many	TRBJ2-5	TGTGCCAGCAGCTTAGTTGTTGGGTACCAAGAGACCCAGTACTTC	CASSLVVGYQETQYF
TRBD1	TRBV29-1	few	TRBJ2-7	TGCAGCGTTGGCTGGACAGGGGGGGCCTACGAGCAGTACTTC	CSVGWTGGAYEQYF
-	TRBV7-9	medium-sized	TRBJ2-7	TGTGCCAGCAGTTTACCCCCAAGGGGCGGAGGAGACTACGAGCAGTACTTC	CASSLPPRGGGDYEQYF
-	TRBV9	many	TRBJ2-7	TGTGCCAGCAGCGTGGAGGGGTTTCGGGACGAGCAGTACTTC	CASSVEGFRDEQYF
-	TRBV13	few	TRBJ1-1	TGTGCCAGCAGCTTAGGGCACTCGTCCTTTATGAACACTGAAGCTTTCTTT	CASSLGHSSFMNTEAFF
TRBD1	TRBV6-5	-	TRBJ2-3	TGTGCCAGCACCCCAGGGGACAGCGTCACAGATACGCAGTATTTT	CASTPGDSVTDTQYF
-	TRBV25-1	few	TRBJ2-1	TGTGCCAGCAGTGAATCCAGAACAGGGAATCGTAATGAGCAGTTCTTC	CASSESRTGNRNEQFF
TRBD1	TRBV4-3	many	TRBJ2-1	TGCGCCAGCAGCCAAGCCCCCGAGGGGACAGGGGGCGTCTACTGGGAGCAGTTCTTC	CASSQAPEGTGGVYWEQFF